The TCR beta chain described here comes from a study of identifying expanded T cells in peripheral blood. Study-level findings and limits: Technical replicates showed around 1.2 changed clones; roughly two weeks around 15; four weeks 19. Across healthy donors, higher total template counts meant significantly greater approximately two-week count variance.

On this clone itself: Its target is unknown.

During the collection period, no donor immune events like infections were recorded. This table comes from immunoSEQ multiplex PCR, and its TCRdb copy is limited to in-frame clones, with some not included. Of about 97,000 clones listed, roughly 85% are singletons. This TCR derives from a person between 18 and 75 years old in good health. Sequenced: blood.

CDR3 sequence reads: CAWSGAWGHEQYF. As DNA, the CDR3 is TGTGCCTGGAGTGGGGCGTGGGGCCACGAGCAGTACTTC. This sequence joins TRBV30 and TRBJ2-7, with a tentative D call TRBD1 (5 bases). The CDR3 has 13 amino acids. Per the germline V gene, CDR1 is GTSNPN and CDR2 is SVGIG (reference sequence). With 1 base removed from V and 5 bases from J, the gap between germline ends came to 12 bases.